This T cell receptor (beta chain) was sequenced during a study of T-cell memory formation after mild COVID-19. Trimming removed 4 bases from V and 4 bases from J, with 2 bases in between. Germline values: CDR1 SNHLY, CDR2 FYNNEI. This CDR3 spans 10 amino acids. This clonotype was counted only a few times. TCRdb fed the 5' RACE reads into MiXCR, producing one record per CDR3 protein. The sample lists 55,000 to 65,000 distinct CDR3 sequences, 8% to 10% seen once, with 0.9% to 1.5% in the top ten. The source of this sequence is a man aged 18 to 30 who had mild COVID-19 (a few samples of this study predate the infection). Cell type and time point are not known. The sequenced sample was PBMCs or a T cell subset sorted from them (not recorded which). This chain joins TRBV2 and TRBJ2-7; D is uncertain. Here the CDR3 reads CASSAYEQYF. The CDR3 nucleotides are TGTGCCAGCAGTGCTTACGAGCAGTACTTC.